Below are 23 T cell receptor beta chains sequenced from a single sample in a study of shared clonotypes between healthy human individuals. Clones were sequenced by immunoSEQ multiplex PCR, and TCRdb holds only the in-frame ones, with some missing. The table includes around 500,000 clones, approximately 79% detected once. Sequenced input: PBMCs. These receptors were taken from a middle-aged woman in good health. Some clones in this sample may be carry-over from other donors' samples.

The chain uses TRBV7-4 and TRBJ2-7, with 8 bases identical to TRBD2. V was pared by 5 bases and J by 7 bases, with 13 bases of the junction left unmatched. This CDR3 is 15 amino acids long. Germline-derived CDR1 and CDR2 are SGHVT and SQSDAQ. The CDR3 reads CASSPLSGRAGEQYF. CDR3 DNA: TGTGCCAGCAGCCCTTTGTCCGGGAGGGCCGGAGAGCAGTACTTC.

The V gene is TRBV28, the J gene TRBJ2-1; D possibly uses TRBD1 or TRBD2 (5 bases each). V lost 8 bases, J lost 4 bases, and 18 bases lay in between. Germline CDR1 and CDR2: MDHEN and SYDVKM. CDR3 size: 15 residues. CDR3: CASHTWGREYNEQFF. Written as DNA, the CDR3 is TGTGCCAGCCATACCTGGGGCAGGGAGTACAATGAGCAGTTCTTC.

The chain has TRBV7-3 and TRBJ1-1, with 11 bases that match TRBD1. This CDR3 contains 19 residues. Germline V gene data show CDR1 as SGHTA and CDR2 as FQGTGA. V dropped 3 bases and J dropped 4; count of bases not matched to a gene: 16. The CDR3 is CASSFSLRPEGTGGTEAFF. The CDR3 DNA reads as TGTGCCAGCAGCTTTTCCCTCCGGCCAGAGGGGACAGGGGGCACTGAAGCTTTCTTT.

Worth noting for this clone: A read error is the likely source, as a far larger clone sits one nucleotide away. The rearrangement uses TRBV30 and TRBJ2-6; weak D call: TRBD2 (5 bases). Trimming took 0 bases from V and 0 from J, leaving 15 bases between them. This CDR3 is built from 18 residues. Germline V gene data show CDR1 as GTSNPN and CDR2 as SVGIG (reference sequence). CDR3 protein: CAWSVDRGSYSGANVLTF. The DNA of the CDR3 is TGTGCCTGGAGTGTAGACCGGGGTTCATACTCTGGGGCCAACGTCCTGACTTTC.

This clone was recorded a few times. The DNA of the CDR3 is TGTGCCAGCAGTTTCGCTGGGCGAAACATTCAGTACTTC. Its protein is CASSFAGRNIQYF. This rearrangement joins TRBV28 to TRBJ2-4; D gene unclear. This CDR3 comprises 13 residues. V was shortened by 3 bases and J by 6 bases, with 9 bases between the two germline ends. Per germline, CDR1 MDHEN and CDR2 SYDVKM. Full variable domain (remainder filled in from reference TRBV28 and TRBJ2-4): DVKVTQSSRYLVKRTGEKVFLECVQDMDHENMFWYRQDPGLGLRLIYFSYDVKMKEKGDIPEGYSVSREKKERFSLILESASTNQTSMYLCASSFAGRNIQYFGAGTRLSVL.

This clone was seen a handful of times. The chain is built from TRBV2 and TRBJ1-1; D is possibly TRBD1 (5 bases). CDR1 SNHLY and CDR2 FYNNEI come from the germline V gene. Trimming took 5 bases from V and 7 from J, leaving 11 bases between them. This CDR3 comprises 12 residues. CDR3: CASSRDGFEAFF. The CDR3 DNA is TGTGCCAGCAGTAGGGACGGATTTGAAGCTTTCTTT.

This sequence joins TRBV30 and TRBJ2-7; 8 nucleotides align to TRBD2. Germline lookup yields CDR1 GTSNPN and CDR2 SVGIG (reference sequence). The V gene end was trimmed by 0 bases and the J gene end by 1 base; junction bases not matched to a gene: 2. This CDR3 comprises 14 residues. CDR3 sequence: CAWSVGGRSYEQYF. DNA of the CDR3: TGTGCCTGGAGTGTGGGCGGGAGGTCCTACGAGCAGTACTTC.

The chain uses TRBV28 and TRBJ2-1; tentatively, D is TRBD1 or TRBD2 (5 bases each). Germline V CDR1 and CDR2: MDHEN, SYDVKM. Trimming took 1 base from V and 6 from J, leaving 16 bases between them. This CDR3 region has 16 residues. CDR3 sequence reads: CASSLSPSWGLNEQFF. The CDR3 region has the DNA TGTGCCAGCAGTTTATCCCCTAGCTGGGGCCTCAATGAGCAGTTCTTC.

This sequence joins TRBV7-2 and TRBJ2-3; maybe TRBD1 (5 bases). The CDR3 is made up of 14 amino acids. Germline CDR1 is SGHTA and CDR2 is FQGNSA. The V end lost 5 bases, the J end lost 0 bases, and 9 bases lay between the germline ends. This CDR3 is CASSRGHSTDTQYF. CDR3 in DNA: TGTGCCAGCAGCCGAGGACATAGCACAGATACGCAGTATTTT.

This clone came up a few times. The CDR3 protein is CASSFPSLAGVDTQYF. The CDR3 DNA reads as TGTGCCAGCAGCTTCCCCTCTCTAGCGGGAGTAGATACGCAGTATTTT. This chain joins TRBV5-6 and TRBJ2-3; 10 bases agree with TRBD2. The length of the CDR3 is 16 residues. The germline gives CDR1 SGHDT, CDR2 YYEEEE. The J segment lost 5 bases and the V segment lost 2 bases, leaving 8 bases of the junction unmatched.

The V gene is TRBV25-1, the J gene TRBJ1-6; D possibly corresponds to TRBD1 (5 bases). This CDR3 contains 14 residues. V shed 6 bases and J shed 9 bases, with 15 bases lying between them. Germline-derived CDR1 and CDR2 are MGHDK and SYGVNS. CDR3 amino acids: CASSPDRITSPLHF. The CDR3 DNA sequence: TGTGCCAGCAGCCCCGACAGAATAACTTCACCCCTCCACTTT.

The chain has TRBV5-1 and TRBJ1-1; 7 bases are shared with TRBD1. CDR1 is SGHRS, CDR2 YFSETQ, per germline. Losses at the gene ends were 4 bases for V and 0 bases for J; bases not matched to a gene: 6. This CDR3 is built from 15 residues. CDR3 nucleotide sequence: TGCGCCAGCAGCCCGGCGCAGGGGGTGAACACTGAAGCTTTCTTT. The encoded protein is CASSPAQGVNTEAFF. The full variable domain, completed using reference TRBV5-1 and TRBJ1-1, is KAGVTQTPRYLIKTRGQQVTLSCSPISGHRSVSWYQQTPGQGLQFLFEYFSETQRNKGNFPGRFSGRQFSNSRSEMNVSTLELGDSALYLCASSPAQGVNTEAFFGQGTRLTVV.

The chain is built from TRBV18 and TRBJ1-5, with unresolved D. V lost 2 bases and J lost 0, with 8 bases in between. The CDR3 has 15 amino acids. Germline V gives CDR1 KGHSH, CDR2 LQKENI. CDR3 DNA: TGTGCCAGCTCACCAGTCGGGGATAGCAATCAGCCCCAGCATTTT. This gives the protein CASSPVGDSNQPQHF.

The chain links TRBV7-6 to TRBJ2-5, with D unresolved. This CDR3 is 15 amino acids long. Germline CDR1 is SGHVS and CDR2 is FNYEAQ. The CDR3 nucleotides read TGTGCAGCGCCCCAATGCGCAGGATGTGAAGAGACCCAGTACTTC. It translates to CAAPQCAGCEETQYF.

J is TRBJ2-7 and V is TRBV18; D call uncertain. Trimming removed 1 base at V and 3 bases at J, with 13 bases between. The CDR3 totals 15 residues. Germline V gene sequence: CDR1 KGHSH, CDR2 LQKENI. The CDR3 reads CASSPQEGQSYEQYF. DNA of the CDR3: TGTGCCAGCTCACCACAGGAAGGGCAGAGCTACGAGCAGTACTTC.

The chain uses TRBV10-3 and TRBJ1-3; D is unclear. This CDR3 spans 13 amino acids. Germline CDR1 reads ENHRY; CDR2 reads SYGVKD. V lost 5 bases to trimming and J lost 1 base, with 6 bases between them. The CDR3 spells CAISWDSGNTIYF. The CDR3 region has the DNA TGTGCCATCAGTTGGGATTCTGGAAACACCATATATTTT.

This rearrangement joins TRBV10-3 to TRBJ2-1; tentatively, D is TRBD2 (6 bases). V was pared by 0 bases and J by 5 bases, with 11 bases between. From germline, CDR1 is ENHRY and CDR2 SYGVKD. The CDR3 is 15 amino acids. For the CDR3, the DNA is TGTGCCATCAGTGAGTCGGCGGACTACAACAATGAGCAGTTCTTC. Translating it yields CAISESADYNNEQFF.

The chain recombines TRBV19 with TRBJ2-1, with 7 nucleotides matching TRBD2. CDR3 length equals 21 residues. Germline V CDR1 and CDR2: LNHDA, SQIVND (reference sequence). J was trimmed by 5 bases and V by 2 bases; bases with no gene match: 24. The CDR3 DNA sequence: TGTGCCAGTAGTATATCCCCTTTGCGGGAGCTCGGCCGCGGTTCCCACAATGAGCAGTTCTTC. Residues: CASSISPLRELGRGSHNEQFF. Together with reference TRBV19 and TRBJ2-1, the CDR3 gives the full variable domain: DGGITQSPKYLFRKEGQNVTLSCEQNLNHDAMYWYRQDPGQGLRLIYYSQIVNDFQKGDIAEGYSVSREKKESFPLTVTSAQKNPTAFYLCASSISPLRELGRGSHNEQFFGPGTRLTVL.

V gene TRBV5-1 combines with J gene TRBJ2-7; D gene unclear. This CDR3 has 13 residues. The V gene's germline CDR1 is SGHRS and CDR2 YFSETQ. The V end was cut by 0 bases, the J end by 2 bases, with 6 bases between. For the CDR3, the DNA is TGCGCCAGCAGCTTGGAGATAGCCTACGAGCAGTACTTC. This sequence encodes CASSLEIAYEQYF. Looking up the rest from reference TRBV5-1 and TRBJ2-7 gives the full variable domain: KAGVTQTPRYLIKTRGQQVTLSCSPISGHRSVSWYQQTPGQGLQFLFEYFSETQRNKGNFPGRFSGRQFSNSRSEMNVSTLELGDSALYLCASSLEIAYEQYFGPGTRLTVT.

Written as DNA, the CDR3 is TGTGCCACTCTGCCCGGGACAGCATACAATGAGCAGTTCTTC. Amino acids: CATLPGTAYNEQFF. The chain links TRBV18 to TRBJ2-1; 7 bases are a match to TRBD1. Trimming at V came to 10 bases and at J to 4 bases, leaving 10 bases not matched to a gene. Germline-derived CDR1 and CDR2 are KGHSH and LQKENI. This CDR3 has 14 amino acids.

This clone was recorded a few times. V usage is TRBV28 and J usage is TRBJ2-7; D possibly uses TRBD1 or TRBD2 (5 bases each). Germline CDR1 and CDR2: MDHEN and SYDVKM. V lost 5 bases and J lost 9, with 17 bases in between. The CDR3 extends over 13 amino acids. The CDR3 loop is CASSPPGTVGQYF. CDR3 bases: TGTGCCAGCAGTCCACCGGGGACGGTGGGGCAGTACTTC.

The V gene is TRBV5-1, the J gene TRBJ1-2; 12 bases map to TRBD1. In germline, CDR1 is SGHRS, CDR2 YFSETQ. The CDR3 spans 17 residues. The V gene end was trimmed by 3 bases and the J gene end by 4 bases; junction bases not matched to a gene: 10. The DNA of the CDR3 is TGCGCCAGCAGCTGGGGGACAGGGGGCAGGATCATCTATGGCTACACCTTC. Residues: CASSWGTGGRIIYGYTF.

This chain joins TRBV29-1 and TRBJ2-5, with D possibly called TRBD1 or TRBD2 (5 bases each). CDR3 length: 13 amino acids. Trimming removed 7 bases from V and 5 bases from J, with 17 bases in between. Germline CDR1 is SQVTM and CDR2 is ANQGSEA. Written as DNA, the CDR3 is TGCAGCGGGCTTGAGGTCGGGGCTGAGACCCAGTACTTC. Protein sequence: CSGLEVGAETQYF.